This TCR beta chain was captured by sequencing in a study of response to subunit inactivated influenza vaccine. TCRdb reprocessed the RT-PCR reads via MiXCR and lists one record per CDR3 protein. Of around 850,000 distinct CDR3 sequences in the sample, approximately 17% are singletons; the top ten hold roughly a tenth. Germline V gives CDR1 ENHRY, CDR2 SYGVKD. Trimming took off 3 bases at V and 2 bases at J, with 11 bases between the two ends. The CDR3 is 14 residues long. Here the sequenced sample was PBMCs from blood, taken around 5 days after vaccination. This TCR derives from a man aged 50 to 60 who received an inactivated influenza vaccine. V gene TRBV10-3 combines with J gene TRBJ2-7, with D perhaps TRBD2 (5 bases). The CDR3 DNA reads TGTGCCATCAGTGAAGGAGGTTCCCCCTACGAGCAGTACTTC. The encoded protein is CAISEGGSPYEQYF.